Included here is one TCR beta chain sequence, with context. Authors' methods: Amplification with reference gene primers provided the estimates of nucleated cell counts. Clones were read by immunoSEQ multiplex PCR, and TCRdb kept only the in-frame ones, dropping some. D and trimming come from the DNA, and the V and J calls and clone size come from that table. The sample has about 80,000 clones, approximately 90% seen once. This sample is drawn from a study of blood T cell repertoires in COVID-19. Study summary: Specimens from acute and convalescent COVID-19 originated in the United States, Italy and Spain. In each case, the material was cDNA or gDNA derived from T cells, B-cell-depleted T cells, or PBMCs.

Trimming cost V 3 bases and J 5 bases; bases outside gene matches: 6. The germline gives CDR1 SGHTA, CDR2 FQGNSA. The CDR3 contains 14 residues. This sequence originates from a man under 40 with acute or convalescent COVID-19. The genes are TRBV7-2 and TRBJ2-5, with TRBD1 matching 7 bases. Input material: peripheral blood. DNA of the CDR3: TGTGCCAGCAGCTTTACAGGGGATCAGGAGACCCAGTACTTC. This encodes CASSFTGDQETQYF.